These T cell receptor beta chains were read from a single sample in a study of vaccination and CD4 T cells after COVID-19. Each CDR3 protein gets one entry after TCRdb re-called the PCR reads with MiXCR. The profile covers some 11,000 distinct CDR3 sequences, with around 59% appearing a single time and 6.5% to 10% taken by the ten largest. These TCRs' antigens remain unknown. Source material: CD4+ T cells from blood, cultured in vitro. The receptors were sampled from a human donor who had recovered from COVID-19. Each CDR3 is given with its conserved first and last residue. A D gene is named only where the DNA matches it firmly. Clone sizes are given selectively: once, few, many, or a class where the clone is expanded.

j_gene: TRBJ1-1
abundance: few
d_gene: .
v_gene: TRBV6-1
CDR3nt: TGTGCCAGCAGTGTTGACAACAGGAACACTGAAGCTTTCTTT
CDR3aa: CASSVDNRNTEAFF

j_gene: TRBJ1-2
abundance: .
d_gene: .
v_gene: TRBV9
CDR3nt: TGTGCCAGCAGCGTAGACCTTGGCTACACCTTC
CDR3aa: CASSVDLGYTF

j_gene: TRBJ1-6
abundance: .
d_gene: .
v_gene: TRBV20-1
CDR3nt: TGCAGTGCTTTAGCCAACCGGGAATCACCCCTCCACTTT
CDR3aa: CSALANRESPLHF

j_gene: TRBJ1-1
abundance: .
d_gene: .
v_gene: TRBV6-1
CDR3nt: TGTGCCAGCACCTTGGAGGGGAACACTGAAGCTTTCTTT
CDR3aa: CASTLEGNTEAFF

j_gene: TRBJ2-5
abundance: .
d_gene: TRBD1
v_gene: TRBV4-3
CDR3nt: TGCGCCAGCAGCCAAGATCGTGTTCAGGGGGCGCAAAAGACCCAGTACTTC
CDR3aa: CASSQDRVQGAQKTQYF

j_gene: TRBJ2-7
abundance: .
d_gene: .
v_gene: TRBV30
CDR3nt: TGTGCCTGGAGTGTAAAGTCCGGACAGCCCTACGAGCAGTACTTC
CDR3aa: CAWSVKSGQPYEQYF

j_gene: TRBJ1-1
abundance: .
d_gene: TRBD1
v_gene: TRBV30
CDR3nt: TGTGCCTGGAGACCACTGGGGACAGGGGTTACTGAAGCTTTCTTT
CDR3aa: CAWRPLGTGVTEAFF

j_gene: TRBJ2-1
abundance: few
d_gene: TRBD2
v_gene: TRBV6-1
CDR3nt: TGTGCCAGCAGTGAAGGCAGTGGTAGCGGGAGGGCCGGCGAGCAGTTCTTC
CDR3aa: CASSEGSGSGRAGEQFF

j_gene: TRBJ1-5
abundance: .
d_gene: TRBD1
v_gene: TRBV12-3/TRBV12-4
CDR3nt: TGTGCCAGCCGTAACCGGGACAGGGCCCAGCATTTT
CDR3aa: CASRNRDRAQHF

j_gene: TRBJ1-2
abundance: .
d_gene: TRBD1
v_gene: TRBV28
CDR3nt: TGTGCCAGCAGCTACGAGGGACAGCGGGGCTACACCTTC
CDR3aa: CASSYEGQRGYTF

j_gene: TRBJ2-3
abundance: .
d_gene: .
v_gene: TRBV5-8
CDR3nt: TGTGCCAGCAGCTTTTCCAGCCGCACAGATACGCAGTATTTT
CDR3aa: CASSFSSRTDTQYF

j_gene: TRBJ2-7
abundance: .
d_gene: .
v_gene: TRBV4-2
CDR3nt: TGTGCCAGCAGCCAGGGACTCCGGGGCCGGGGGGAGCAGTACTTC
CDR3aa: CASSQGLRGRGEQYF

j_gene: TRBJ2-3
abundance: .
d_gene: .
v_gene: TRBV5-1
CDR3nt: TGCGCCAGCAGCACCTATACGTCTAGCACAGATACGCAGTATTTT
CDR3aa: CASSTYTSSTDTQYF

j_gene: TRBJ2-2
abundance: once
d_gene: TRBD1
v_gene: TRBV6-2/TRBV6-3
CDR3nt: TGTGCCAGCAGTTACTCGAGGGGGCGCGATGACACCGGGGAGCTGTTTTTT
CDR3aa: CASSYSRGRDDTGELFF

j_gene: TRBJ1-2
abundance: .
d_gene: .
v_gene: TRBV6-1
CDR3nt: TGTGCCAGCAGAACAGGGACTGGTGTCTATGGCTACACCTTC
CDR3aa: CASRTGTGVYGYTF

j_gene: TRBJ2-1
abundance: few
d_gene: TRBD2
v_gene: TRBV24-1
CDR3nt: TGTGCCACCAGTGACCAACGCTCTAGCGGGAGAAGAGGAGAGCAGTTCTTC
CDR3aa: CATSDQRSSGRRGEQFF

j_gene: TRBJ2-7
abundance: .
d_gene: TRBD1
v_gene: TRBV10-2
CDR3nt: TGCGCCAGCAGTGAGCCCCCAGTCGGGCAGGGGGCTCTATACGAGCAGTACTTC
CDR3aa: CASSEPPVGQGALYEQYF

j_gene: TRBJ2-3
abundance: once
d_gene: TRBD1
v_gene: TRBV20-1
CDR3nt: TGCAGTGCTAGAGATCCTACGACAGGGTATGCCACAGATACGCAGTATTTT
CDR3aa: CSARDPTTGYATDTQYF

j_gene: TRBJ2-7
abundance: .
d_gene: .
v_gene: TRBV4-1
CDR3nt: TGCGCCAGCAGCCAAGGTCATGGCATCGGCTACGAGCAGTACTTC
CDR3aa: CASSQGHGIGYEQYF

j_gene: TRBJ2-7
abundance: once
d_gene: .
v_gene: TRBV6-1
CDR3nt: TGTGCCAGCAGGAGACCCGAAATCTACGAGCAGTACTTC
CDR3aa: CASRRPEIYEQYF

j_gene: TRBJ2-7
abundance: .
d_gene: .
v_gene: TRBV5-1
CDR3nt: TGCGCCAGCAGCTATGGACAGAGTACCTACGAGCAGTACTTC
CDR3aa: CASSYGQSTYEQYF

j_gene: TRBJ1-1
abundance: .
d_gene: .
v_gene: TRBV12-3/TRBV12-4
CDR3nt: TGTGCCAGCAGCCTACAGACACGGGGGAAAGCTTTCTTT
CDR3aa: CASSLQTRGKAFF

j_gene: TRBJ2-5
abundance: .
d_gene: .
v_gene: TRBV5-1
CDR3nt: TGCGCCAGCAGCTTGGACCTGGAAATACAAGAGACCCAGTACTTC
CDR3aa: CASSLDLEIQETQYF

j_gene: TRBJ1-5
abundance: few
d_gene: .
v_gene: TRBV7-2
CDR3nt: TGTGCCAGCAGCTTAGCGCCGGGATCCGGTCAGCCCCAGCATTTT
CDR3aa: CASSLAPGSGQPQHF

j_gene: TRBJ1-5
abundance: few
d_gene: .
v_gene: TRBV7-8
CDR3nt: TGTGCCAGCAGCTTAAAGGTGATAACAGGGTATAGCAATCAGCCCCAGCATTTT
CDR3aa: CASSLKVITGYSNQPQHF

j_gene: TRBJ1-6
abundance: few
d_gene: .
v_gene: TRBV12-3/TRBV12-4
CDR3nt: TGTGCCAGCAGTTTGATCCTTCGGGGTAATTCACCCCTCCACTTT
CDR3aa: CASSLILRGNSPLHF

j_gene: TRBJ1-1
abundance: once
d_gene: TRBD1
v_gene: TRBV5-4
CDR3nt: TGTGCCAGCAGCCCCGGGACAGTGGGACCAGGGATGAACACTGAAGCTTTCTTT
CDR3aa: CASSPGTVGPGMNTEAFF

j_gene: TRBJ2-5
abundance: .
d_gene: .
v_gene: TRBV14
CDR3nt: TGTGCCAGCAGCCCCACAGGGTCAGAGACCCAGTACTTC
CDR3aa: CASSPTGSETQYF

j_gene: TRBJ1-2
abundance: .
d_gene: .
v_gene: TRBV2
CDR3nt: TGTGCCAGCAGTGAACGGGGAGTCTATGGCTACACCTTC
CDR3aa: CASSERGVYGYTF

j_gene: TRBJ2-7
abundance: .
d_gene: .
v_gene: TRBV6-5
CDR3nt: TGTGCCAGCAGTTACTCCCGCAAAACCCACGAGCAGTACTTC
CDR3aa: CASSYSRKTHEQYF

j_gene: TRBJ2-5
abundance: .
d_gene: .
v_gene: TRBV14
CDR3nt: TGTGCCAGCAGCCAAGGTTTCCAGCCCCAAGAGACCCAGTACTTC
CDR3aa: CASSQGFQPQETQYF

j_gene: TRBJ1-1
abundance: few
d_gene: TRBD1
v_gene: TRBV20-1
CDR3nt: TGCAGTGCTAGGGGTCTACAGGGGATCGACACTGAAGCTTTCTTT
CDR3aa: CSARGLQGIDTEAFF

j_gene: TRBJ2-5
abundance: .
d_gene: TRBD2
v_gene: TRBV7-2
CDR3nt: TGTGCCAGCAGCCCGAGGACTAGCGGGGGGTTCCAAGAGACCCAGTACTTC
CDR3aa: CASSPRTSGGFQETQYF

j_gene: TRBJ1-1
abundance: .
d_gene: TRBD1
v_gene: TRBV7-2
CDR3nt: TGTGCCAGCAGCCCGCCGGGACAGGGGCTAACTGAAGCTTTCTTT
CDR3aa: CASSPPGQGLTEAFF

j_gene: TRBJ2-5
abundance: .
d_gene: .
v_gene: TRBV6-2/TRBV6-3
CDR3nt: TGTGCCAGCAGCCCCTTCCGACAGCAAGAGACCCAGTACTTC
CDR3aa: CASSPFRQQETQYF

j_gene: TRBJ1-1
abundance: few
d_gene: TRBD1
v_gene: TRBV6-1
CDR3nt: TGTGCCAGCAGGGGGGACAGGGCCTACACTGAAGCTTTCTTT
CDR3aa: CASRGDRAYTEAFF

j_gene: TRBJ1-2
abundance: .
d_gene: .
v_gene: TRBV5-4
CDR3nt: TGTGCCAGCAGCAACATCTATGGCTACACCTTC
CDR3aa: CASSNIYGYTF

j_gene: TRBJ2-7
abundance: .
d_gene: .
v_gene: TRBV6-5
CDR3nt: TGTGCCAGCAGTTTAGGGTCAGCATCCTACGAGCAGTACTTC
CDR3aa: CASSLGSASYEQYF

j_gene: TRBJ1-3
abundance: .
d_gene: .
v_gene: TRBV7-2
CDR3nt: TGTGCCAGCAGCCCAGATGGAAACACCATATATTTT
CDR3aa: CASSPDGNTIYF

j_gene: TRBJ2-4
abundance: once
d_gene: TRBD2
v_gene: TRBV6-1
CDR3nt: TGTGCCAGCAGTGTTCTGGGGGGGAAAAACATTCAGTACTTC
CDR3aa: CASSVLGGKNIQYF

j_gene: TRBJ2-1
abundance: once
d_gene: .
v_gene: TRBV6-1
CDR3nt: TGTGCCAGCAGTCCGCAAGGAGTAGTCGAGTTCTTC
CDR3aa: CASSPQGVVEFF